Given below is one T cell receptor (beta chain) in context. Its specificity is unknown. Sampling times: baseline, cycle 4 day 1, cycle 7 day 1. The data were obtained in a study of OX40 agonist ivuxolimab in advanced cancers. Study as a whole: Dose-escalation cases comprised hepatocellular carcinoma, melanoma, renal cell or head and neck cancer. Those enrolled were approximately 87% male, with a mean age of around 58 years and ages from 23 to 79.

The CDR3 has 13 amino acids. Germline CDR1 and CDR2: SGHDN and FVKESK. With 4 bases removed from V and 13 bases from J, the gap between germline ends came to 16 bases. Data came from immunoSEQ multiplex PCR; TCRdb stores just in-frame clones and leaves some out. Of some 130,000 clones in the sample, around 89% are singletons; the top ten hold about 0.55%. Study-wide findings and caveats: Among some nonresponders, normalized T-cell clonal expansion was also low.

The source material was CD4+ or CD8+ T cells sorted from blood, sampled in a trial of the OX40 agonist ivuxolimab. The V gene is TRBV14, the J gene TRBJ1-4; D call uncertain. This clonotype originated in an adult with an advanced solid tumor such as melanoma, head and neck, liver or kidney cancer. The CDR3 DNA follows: TGTGCCAGCAGCCCCTCAATCTCAAGAGGACTGTTTTTT. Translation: CASSPSISRGLFF.